A single sample gave rise to the 23 T cell receptor beta chains below, sequenced in a study of T-cell reconstitution after alpha-beta-depleted transplantation in children. Unique molecular identifiers were used to barcode this TCRbeta library. TCRdb re-called the PCR reads through MiXCR, storing one row per CDR3 protein. The data show a few hundred thousand distinct CDR3 sequences, under 30% seen once. The sample here was PBMCs, mostly from graft donor cells, taken 360 days after TCRalphabeta/CD19-depleted stem cell transplant. The receptors stem from a female patient aged 2-10 years who had a stem cell transplant for congenital amegakaryocytic thrombocytopenia, so the T cells may come from the graft donor.

CDR3 nucleotides: TGTGCCAGCAGCCAAGATAGGTACCGAAAGGCAACTAATGAAAAACTGTTTTTT. Translating it yields CASSQDRYRKATNEKLFF. V usage is TRBV4-2 and J usage is TRBJ1-4; D is unclear. Trimming left V 0 bases short and J 0 bases short, with 14 bases between. Germline CDR1 and CDR2: LGHNA and YNFKEQ. This CDR3 has 18 residues.

This clonotype was counted a few times. The J gene is TRBJ1-1, the V gene TRBV7-2; no clear D. The V gene lost 4 bases and the J gene lost 1 base, with 10 bases spanning the gap. CDR1 is SGHTA, CDR2 FQGNSA, per germline. The CDR3 loop spans 14 amino acids. This CDR3 reads CASSYIPGNTEAFF. The CDR3 DNA reads TGTGCCAGCAGCTATATCCCGGGGAACACTGAAGCTTTCTTT.

This clonotype was detected many times. The V gene is TRBV5-1, the J gene TRBJ2-5; D remains ambiguous. Deletions cut 4 bases from V and 4 bases from J, with 17 bases between. This CDR3 has 15 residues. The germline gives CDR1 SGHRS, CDR2 YFSETQ. CDR3 bases: TGCGCCAGCAGCCCGGATCTCCGGGCTCGAGAGACCCAGTACTTC. Amino acids: CASSPDLRARETQYF.

A few counts support this clonotype. The rearrangement links TRBV5-4 to TRBJ1-1; D is ambiguous. In germline, CDR1 is SGHNT, CDR2 YYREEE (reference sequence). V was clipped by 5 bases and J by 5 bases, with 16 bases between them. This CDR3 region has 14 residues. CDR3 nucleotides: TGTGCCAGCAGTAACAAAAACCCTGGAACTGAAGCTTTCTTT. This codes for CASSNKNPGTEAFF. The whole variable domain, filled in from reference TRBV5-4 and TRBJ1-1, reads ETGVTQSPTHLIKTRGQQVTLRCSSQSGHNTVSWYQQALGQGPQFIFQYYREEENGRGNFPPRFSGLQFPNYSSELNVNALELDDSALYLCASSNKNPGTEAFFGQGTRLTVV.

The chain links TRBV12-3 or TRBV12-4 to TRBJ2-1, with 12 positions matching TRBD2. This CDR3 contains 14 residues. V lost 4 bases and J lost 15; bases outside the gene matches: 10. In DNA form, the CDR3 reads TGTGCCAGCAGTTCGAGTCTAGCGGGGGGGCGTATGTTCTTC. This gives the protein CASSSSLAGGRMFF.

The V gene is TRBV5-6, the J gene TRBJ2-3; D call uncertain. The germline V gene encodes CDR1 SGHDT and CDR2 YYEEEE. This CDR3 has 14 amino acids. V gave up 2 bases and J gave up 1 base, with 8 bases separating them. The CDR3 DNA is TGTGCCAGCAGCTTCTTGACGGGCACAGATACGCAGTATTTT. The encoded protein is CASSFLTGTDTQYF.

This clonotype appeared a few times. V gene TRBV7-6 combines with J gene TRBJ1-1; TRBD1 matches at 7 bases. The V gene end was trimmed by 1 base and the J gene end by 2 bases; junction bases not matched to a gene: 10. The CDR3 extends over 17 amino acids. From germline, CDR1 is SGHVS and CDR2 FNYEAQ. In DNA form, the CDR3 reads TGTGCCAGCAGCTTAGGGGGATGGAAAGGGGGCAACACTGAAGCTTTCTTT. Amino acids: CASSLGGWKGGNTEAFF.

A few counts support this clonotype. This chain joins TRBV2 and TRBJ2-1; 12 bases fit TRBD2. The CDR3 is made up of 14 amino acids. CDR1 and CDR2 (germline): SNHLY, FYNNEI. J lost 4 bases, V lost 9 bases, and 4 bases had no gene match. The CDR3 nucleotides are TGTGCCAGTAAGACTAGCGGGAGTTACAATGAGCAGTTCTTC. Its translation: CASKTSGSYNEQFF.

This clonotype was seen a few times. V and J are TRBV12-3 or TRBV12-4 and TRBJ2-1; D is unclear. With 7 bases removed from V and 4 bases from J, the gap between germline ends came to 5 bases. CDR3 length equals 11 residues. The CDR3 is CASNSYNEQFF. The DNA for the CDR3 is TGTGCCAGCAATTCGTACAATGAGCAGTTCTTC.

The chain is built from TRBV20-1 and TRBJ2-3, with TRBD1 as a possible D gene (6 bases). Deletions cut 4 bases from V and 0 bases from J, with 17 bases between. This CDR3 spans 16 amino acids. Germline CDR1 DFQATT, CDR2 SNEGSKA (reference sequence). As DNA, the CDR3 is TGCAGTGCTACAACCCTACAGGGAAGGAGCACAGATACGCAGTATTTT. Residues: CSATTLQGRSTDTQYF.

This clonotype was counted between two and nine times. The chain couples TRBV3-1 to TRBJ2-7; the match to TRBD2 covers 10 bases. This CDR3 has 15 amino acids. V lost 2 bases and J lost 4; bases outside the gene matches: 5. CDR1 and CDR2 from the germline V gene are LGHDT and YNNKEL (reference sequence). The CDR3 reads CASSQQLAGKYEQYF. For the CDR3, the DNA is TGTGCCAGCAGCCAACAACTAGCGGGGAAGTACGAGCAGTACTTC.

This clonotype was detected once. This may be a read error: a much more frequent sequence differs by one nucleotide. The chain combines TRBV12-3 or TRBV12-4 with TRBJ2-1; D may be TRBD1 or TRBD2 (5 bases each). The CDR3 is 16 amino acids. Trimming removed 5 bases from V and 0 bases from J, with 14 bases in between. As DNA, the CDR3 is TGTGCCAGCAGTGCCATCGGGGACCTCTCCTACAATGAGCAGTTCTTC. As protein: CASSAIGDLSYNEQFF.

The chain couples TRBV15 to TRBJ1-2, with TRBD1 identical over 8 bases. Germline loops: CDR1 LNHNV, CDR2 YYDKDF (reference sequence). This CDR3 contains 15 residues. Trimming removed 1 base from V and 6 bases from J; junction bases left unmatched: 7. The CDR3 spells CATSRGDRGLDGYTF. The CDR3 bases are TGTGCCACCAGCAGAGGAGACAGGGGTTTGGATGGCTACACCTTC.

The CDR3 DNA is TGTGCCATCAGGGAACCCGGGACTAGCGAATACGAGCAGTACTTC. Translation gives CAIREPGTSEYEQYF. This rearrangement joins TRBV10-3 to TRBJ2-7; 10 bases are shared with TRBD2. The CDR3 consists of 15 residues. V shed 6 bases, J shed 4 bases, and the junction held 9 bases outside the gene matches. Per germline, CDR1 ENHRY and CDR2 SYGVKD.

The chain carries TRBV7-2 and TRBJ2-7; possibly TRBD1 for D (5 bases). The CDR3 contains 13 residues. Trimming took off 3 bases at V and 3 bases at J, with 9 bases between the two ends. Germline V CDR1 and CDR2: SGHTA, FQGNSA. CDR3 nucleotide sequence: TGTGCCAGCAGCTTCCAGGGCCTCTACGAGCAGTACTTC. Protein sequence: CASSFQGLYEQYF.

Only a few counts were recorded for this clonotype. This chain links TRBV5-1 with TRBJ1-1; D gene unclear. V dropped 2 bases and J dropped 3 bases, with 8 bases sitting between them. The CDR3 has 13 residues. Germline V CDR1 and CDR2: SGHRS, YFSETQ. In nucleotides, the CDR3 is TGCGCCAGCAGCTTCTCCTTTCACACTGAAGCTTTCTTT. Its protein is CASSFSFHTEAFF.

This clonotype was found a few times. V and J are TRBV5-1 and TRBJ2-2; TRBD2 agrees at 7 bases. The junction had 8 bases not matched to a gene; V was cut back by 1 base and J by 5 bases. In germline, CDR1 is SGHRS, CDR2 YFSETQ. CDR3 length: 16 amino acids. CDR3 bases: TGCGCCAGCAGCTTGATGGGGACTACGCAGACCGGGGAGCTGTTTTTT. It yields the protein CASSLMGTTQTGELFF. The whole variable domain, remainder taken from reference TRBV5-1 and TRBJ2-2, is KAGVTQTPRYLIKTRGQQVTLSCSPISGHRSVSWYQQTPGQGLQFLFEYFSETQRNKGNFPGRFSGRQFSNSRSEMNVSTLELGDSALYLCASSLMGTTQTGELFFGEGSRLTVL.

The chain has TRBV20-1 and TRBJ2-1, with 7 bases aligning to TRBD2. Per germline, CDR1 DFQATT and CDR2 SNEGSKA (reference sequence). CDR3 size: 18 residues. J lost 1 base, V lost 0 bases, and 12 bases had no gene match. CDR3 residues: CSARDASGLGPSYNEQFF. The CDR3 bases are TGCAGTGCTAGAGATGCCTCTGGACTAGGCCCGTCCTACAATGAGCAGTTCTTC.

The gene calls are TRBV20-1 and TRBJ1-1, with 8 nucleotides matching TRBD1. The CDR3 length is 14 residues. Germline CDR1 reads DFQATT; CDR2 reads SNEGSKA (reference sequence). V gave up 6 bases and J gave up 2 bases; unmatched junction bases: 8. Here the CDR3 DNA reads TGCAGTGCCCAAAGGACAGGGATCAACACTGAAGCTTTCTTT. It codes for CSAQRTGINTEAFF.

This clonotype was counted many times. This chain links TRBV5-6 with TRBJ2-7; TRBD1 matches at 8 bases. The J segment lost 2 bases and the V segment lost 4 bases, leaving 5 bases of the junction unmatched. The CDR3 sequence is 14 residues long. The germline V gene has CDR1 SGHDT and CDR2 YYEEEE. CDR3 bases: TGTGCCAGCAGCGCCGGGACAGGAACCTACGAGCAGTACTTC. Translation gives CASSAGTGTYEQYF.

This clonotype has only a few counts. V is TRBV6-1 and J is TRBJ1-3; the D gene is possibly TRBD1 (6 bases). V was clipped by 5 bases and J by 4 bases, with 12 bases between them. CDR1 and CDR2 from the germline V gene are MNHNS and SASEGT. The CDR3 runs to 14 residues. CDR3 residues: CASSTGQKGNTIYF. In DNA, the CDR3 is TGTGCCAGCAGTACCGGACAGAAAGGAAACACCATATATTTT.

The gene calls are TRBV25-1 and TRBJ2-1; D gene ambiguous. Germline CDR1 and CDR2: MGHDK and SYGVNS. V shed 7 bases and J shed 5 bases, with 9 bases lying between them. The CDR3 length is 12 residues. This CDR3 reads CASMGQHNEQFF. The CDR3 DNA is TGTGCCAGCATGGGTCAACACAATGAGCAGTTCTTC.

There are many counts of this clonotype. The V gene is TRBV20-1, the J gene TRBJ1-5; maybe TRBD1 (6 bases). The V and J ends lost 6 bases and 2 bases respectively, with 14 bases between them. This CDR3 is built from 14 residues. CDR1 DFQATT and CDR2 SNEGSKA come from the germline V gene (reference sequence). The CDR3 here is CSAHRDIRNQPQHF. The CDR3, as DNA: TGCAGTGCCCACAGGGACATTCGCAATCAGCCCCAGCATTTT.